The clone carrying this TCR delta chain was found a few times. What it recognizes is unknown. These data come from a study of Vδ1+ human thymocytes. Study-wide results and limits: Highly polyclonal TRG and TRD repertoires with Gaussian CDR3 length distributions appeared in thymus.

Trimming stripped 0 bases from V and 1 base from J, with 30 bases between. This CDR3 region has 22 residues. Germline V gene data show CDR1 as TSWWSYY and CDR2 as QGS. Sequences come from RNA converted to cDNA by reverse transcription. Pooled V-gene forward primers with one constant-region reverse primer generated the CDR3 amplicons by multiplex PCR. TCRdb reran clone calling via CATT on the multiplex PCR reads. The profile shows around 56,000 delta-chain clones, less than 15% of them singletons. Sequenced material: Vdelta1+ gamma-delta thymocytes from the thymus. This sample's subset: FACS-sorted CD3+ TCRalphabeta- TCRVdelta1+ TCRVdelta2- thymocytes. The chain employs TRDV1 and TRDJ1; D might be TRDD2 (6 bases). This TCR was recovered from a girl less than two years old who had congenital heart surgery. CDR3 sequence: CALGELGSYISKGGPRTDKLIF. CDR3 sequence (DNA): TGTGCTCTTGGGGAACTAGGATCCTACATCTCAAAGGGGGGTCCCCGCACCGATAAACTCATCTTT.